This T cell receptor beta chain was sequenced in a study of blood T cell repertoires in COVID-19. Study as a whole: Acute and convalescent COVID-19 specimens originated in the United States, Italy and Spain.

The protocol was immunoSEQ multiplex PCR, while the TCRdb copy is restricted to in-frame clones and leaves out a portion. The repertoire holds about 60,000 clones, roughly 84% seen once, with roughly 3.5% in the top ten. Germline V gives CDR1 SNHLY, CDR2 FYNNEI. Trimming took off 5 bases at V and 5 bases at J, with 27 bases between the two ends. The CDR3 sequence is 18 residues long. The sequence was obtained from a man aged 65 to 85 with acute or convalescent COVID-19. The V gene is TRBV2, the J gene TRBJ2-5; D gene ambiguous. Input material: peripheral blood. As DNA, the CDR3 is TGTGCCAGCAGTCAAAGATACCAGACACTCACTGGTCGCGAGACCCAGTACTTC. Residues: CASSQRYQTLTGRETQYF.